Presented here are 14 T cell receptor beta chains from one specimen sequenced in a study of CD8 T cells in ankylosing spondylitis. Using its own MiXCR run on the 5' RACE reads, TCRdb lists one record per CDR3 protein. The table records 150,000 to 200,000 distinct CDR3 sequences, under 15% of them present only once. The specimen was blood, either unsorted or a sorted T cell fraction (not recorded which). These receptors were taken from a female donor with ankylosing spondylitis or in good health (not recorded which).

Points on this clonotype: A much more abundant neighbour one base away suggests this may be a read error. The rearrangement joins TRBV5-1 to TRBJ2-1; D remains unclear. The DNA end is a closer match to TRBJ2-7, so the J assignment may be wrong. This CDR3 contains 11 residues. CDR1 and CDR2 from the germline V gene are SGHRS and YFSETQ. CDR3 protein: CASSLGRKQYF. CDR3 in DNA: TGCGCCAGCAGCTTGGGACGGAAGCAGTACTTC.

The chain combines TRBV7-2 with TRBJ1-3; the match to TRBD1 covers 7 bases. The CDR3 has 16 amino acids. Germline trimming cut 3 bases from V and 1 base from J; bases unmatched to any gene: 6. Per germline, CDR1 SGHTA and CDR2 FQGNSA. CDR3 region: CASSLGQTGSGNTIYF. The CDR3 DNA is TGTGCCAGCAGCTTGGGCCAGACAGGGTCTGGAAACACCATATATTTT.

This clonotype has a count of ten or more. The J gene is TRBJ2-2, the V gene TRBV30; D unresolved. Trimming shortened V by 4 bases and J by 1 base, and 7 bases separated the two germline ends. The CDR3 extends over 13 amino acids. CDR1 and CDR2 (germline): GTSNPN, SVGIG (reference sequence). The DNA of the CDR3 is TGTGCCTGGACTCGTGGGAACACCGGGGAGCTGTTTTTT. This encodes CAWTRGNTGELFF. Full variable domain (remainder filled in from reference TRBV30 and TRBJ2-2): SQTIHQWPATLVQPVGSPLSLECTVEGTSNPNLYWYRQAAGRGLQLLFYSVGIGQISSEVPQNLSASRPQDRQFILSSKKLLLSDSGFYLCAWTRGNTGELFFGEGSRLTVL.

This clonotype appeared a few times. The V and J genes are TRBV7-2 and TRBJ2-5, with unresolved D. The CDR3 is 13 amino acids. CDR1 and CDR2 from the germline V gene are SGHTA and FQGNSA. Trimming pared 8 bases from V and 4 bases from J, leaving 14 bases between. This chain's CDR3 is CASRAGVRETQYF. In DNA, the CDR3 is TGTGCCAGCCGCGCAGGTGTCCGAGAGACCCAGTACTTC.

This clonotype appeared many times. This chain joins TRBV12-3 or TRBV12-4 and TRBJ1-1; 8 positions agree with TRBD1. The V and J ends lost 4 bases and 4 bases, in that order; junction bases with no gene match: 2. The CDR3 is made up of 13 amino acids. The CDR3 DNA sequence: TGTGCCAGCAGTTCGGACAGGGCCACTGAAGCTTTCTTT. It encodes CASSSDRATEAFF.

This clonotype occurred many times. One end of the junction is discordant with germline, which a read error may explain. The chain recombines TRBV7-6 with TRBJ1-1, with D unresolved. The CDR3 loop spans 15 amino acids. The germline V gene has CDR1 SGHVS and CDR2 FNYEAQ. The DNA for the CDR3 is TGTGCCAGCAGCTCCCTCCTCGGGCGCGGCACTAAAGCTTTCTTT. Translation: CASSSLLGRGTKAFF. Filled out from reference TRBV7-6 and TRBJ1-1, the complete variable domain reads GAGVSQSPRYKVTKRGQDVALRCDPISGHVSLYWYRQALGQGPEFLTYFNYEAQQDKSGLPNDRFSAERPEGSISTLTIQRTEQRDSAMYRCASSSLLGRGTKAFFGQGTRLTVV.

V and J are TRBV19 and TRBJ1-5; D uncertain. CDR1 and CDR2 from the germline V gene are LNHDA and SQIVND (reference sequence). CDR3 length equals 15 residues. Trimming pared 9 bases from V and 2 bases from J, leaving 17 bases between. The CDR3 sequence is CARLSSGGGNQPQHF. The CDR3 DNA is TGTGCCAGACTAAGCTCCGGCGGAGGCAATCAGCCCCAGCATTTT.

The table lists this clonotype with many counts. The chain recombines TRBV20-1 with TRBJ2-2; 8 positions agree with TRBD1. The CDR3 has 15 amino acids. Unmatched junction bases numbered 7, after V lost 1 base and J lost 6 bases. Germline-derived CDR1 and CDR2 are DFQATT and SNEGSKA (reference sequence). The CDR3 here is CSARVDRGLPGELFF. The DNA for the CDR3 is TGCAGTGCTAGAGTTGACAGGGGTCTTCCCGGGGAGCTGTTTTTT.

In its sample, this clonotype was seen many times. This chain uses TRBV12-3 or TRBV12-4 with TRBJ2-1, with D maybe TRBD2 (5 bases). With 6 bases removed from V and 4 bases from J, the gap between germline ends came to 10 bases. The CDR3 is 13 residues long. DNA for the CDR3: TGTGCCAGCAGCCTAGCAGTTTACAATGAGCAGTTCTTC. Translated: CASSLAVYNEQFF.

In its sample, this clonotype was seen many times. The chain uses TRBV27 and TRBJ2-4; 8 bases map to TRBD1. The CDR3 is 21 residues long. CDR1 is MNHEY, CDR2 SMNVEV, per germline (reference sequence). Germline trimming cut 4 bases from V and 1 base from J; bases unmatched to any gene: 21. The CDR3 DNA follows: TGTGCCAGCAGTTATCCCCCGGGACAGGACCAGATCAAGACGGCCAAAAACATTCAGTACTTC. Its protein is CASSYPPGQDQIKTAKNIQYF.

The sample holds many counts of this clonotype. The CDR3 loop reads CASVEGAGTGELFF. The CDR3, as DNA: TGCGCCAGCGTCGAGGGGGCCGGCACCGGGGAGCTGTTTTTT. V gene TRBV5-1 combines with J gene TRBJ2-2; 7 bases are shared with TRBD1. J lost 4 bases, V lost 7 bases, and 7 bases had no gene match. Germline V gene sequence: CDR1 SGHRS, CDR2 YFSETQ. The CDR3 runs to 14 residues.

This clonotype was observed a handful of times. The chain uses TRBV7-2 and TRBJ2-5, with 9 positions matching TRBD2. This CDR3 comprises 16 residues. CDR1 is SGHTA and CDR2 is FQGNSA in the germline V gene. J lost 4 bases, V lost 5 bases, and 11 bases had no gene match. The CDR3 loop is CASSTQKGLAGETQYF. CDR3 nucleotide sequence: TGTGCCAGCAGCACCCAGAAGGGACTAGCTGGAGAGACCCAGTACTTC.

As for this clonotype: This clone may be a read error of a much larger clone one base away. The gene calls are TRBV4-2 and TRBJ2-5; 10 nucleotides match TRBD2. Germline CDR1 LGHNA, CDR2 YNFKEQ. The CDR3 runs 14 residues. CDR3 in amino acids: CTSSQGTSVETQYF. The CDR3 DNA reads TGTACCAGCAGCCAAGGGACTAGCGTGGAGACCCAGTACTTC.

This clonotype was found a few times. V usage is TRBV5-1 and J usage is TRBJ2-2, with TRBD2 matching 11 bases. Trimming removed 2 bases from V and 2 bases from J; junction bases left unmatched: 5. This CDR3 is 17 amino acids long. Germline V gene lookup returns CDR1 SGHRS and CDR2 YFSETQ. The CDR3 region has the DNA TGCGCCAGCAGCTTACCGACTAGCGGGACCAACACCGGGGAGCTGTTTTTT. It is translated as CASSLPTSGTNTGELFF.